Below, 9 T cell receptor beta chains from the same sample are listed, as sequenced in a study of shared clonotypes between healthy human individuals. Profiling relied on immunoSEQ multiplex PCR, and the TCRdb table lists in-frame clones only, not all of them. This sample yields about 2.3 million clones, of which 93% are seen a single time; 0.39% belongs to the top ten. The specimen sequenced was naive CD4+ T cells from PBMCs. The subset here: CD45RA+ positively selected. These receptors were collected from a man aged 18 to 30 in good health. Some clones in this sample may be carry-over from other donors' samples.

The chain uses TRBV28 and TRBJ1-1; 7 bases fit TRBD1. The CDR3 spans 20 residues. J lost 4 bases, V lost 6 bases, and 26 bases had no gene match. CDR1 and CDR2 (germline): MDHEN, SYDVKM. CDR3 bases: TGTGCCAGCAGCCGGTGGGGCCCAGGCGGACAGGCAATCAAAGGCACTGAAGCTTTCTTT. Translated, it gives CASSRWGPGGQAIKGTEAFF.

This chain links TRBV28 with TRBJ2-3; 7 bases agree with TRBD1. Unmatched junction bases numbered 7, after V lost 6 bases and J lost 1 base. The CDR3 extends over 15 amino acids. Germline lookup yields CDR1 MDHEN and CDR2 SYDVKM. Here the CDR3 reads CASSQRTGRTDTQYF. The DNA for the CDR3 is TGTGCCAGCAGCCAAAGGACAGGTCGCACAGATACGCAGTATTTT.

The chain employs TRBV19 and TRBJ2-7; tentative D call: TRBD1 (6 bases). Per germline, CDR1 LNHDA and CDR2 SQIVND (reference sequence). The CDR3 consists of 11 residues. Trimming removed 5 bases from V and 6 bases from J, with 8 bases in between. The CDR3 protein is CASSQGFEQYF. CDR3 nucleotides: TGTGCCAGTAGTCAGGGGTTCGAGCAGTACTTC.

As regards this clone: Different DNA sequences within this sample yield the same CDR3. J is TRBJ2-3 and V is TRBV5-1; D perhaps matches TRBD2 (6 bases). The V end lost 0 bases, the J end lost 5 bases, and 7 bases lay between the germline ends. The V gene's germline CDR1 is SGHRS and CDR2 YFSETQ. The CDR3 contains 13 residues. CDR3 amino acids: CASSLGSGDTQYF. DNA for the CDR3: TGCGCCAGCAGCTTGGGTAGCGGAGATACGCAGTATTTT.

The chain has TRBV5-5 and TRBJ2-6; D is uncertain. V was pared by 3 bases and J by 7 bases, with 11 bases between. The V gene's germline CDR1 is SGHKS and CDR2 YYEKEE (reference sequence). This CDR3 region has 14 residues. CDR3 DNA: TGTGCCAGCAGCTACATAGAAAGCGCCAACGTCCTGACTTTC. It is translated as CASSYIESANVLTF.

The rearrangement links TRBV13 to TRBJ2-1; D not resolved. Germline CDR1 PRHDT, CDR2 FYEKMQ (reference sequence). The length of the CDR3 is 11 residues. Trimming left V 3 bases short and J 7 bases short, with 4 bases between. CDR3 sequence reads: CASSLWNEQFF. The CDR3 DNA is TGTGCCAGCAGCTTGTGGAATGAGCAGTTCTTC.

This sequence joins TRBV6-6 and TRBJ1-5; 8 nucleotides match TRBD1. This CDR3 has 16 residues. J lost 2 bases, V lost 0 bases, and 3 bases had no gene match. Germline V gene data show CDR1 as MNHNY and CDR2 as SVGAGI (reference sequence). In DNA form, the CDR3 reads TGTGCCAGCAGTTACTCGACAGGGGTGGGCAATCAGCCCCAGCATTTT. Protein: CASSYSTGVGNQPQHF.

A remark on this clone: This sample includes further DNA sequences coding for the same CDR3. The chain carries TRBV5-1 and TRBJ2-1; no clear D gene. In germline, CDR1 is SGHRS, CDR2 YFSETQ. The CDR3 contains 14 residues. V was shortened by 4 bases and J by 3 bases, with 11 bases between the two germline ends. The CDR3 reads CASSPSGGYNEQFF. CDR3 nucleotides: TGCGCCAGCAGCCCTTCCGGCGGCTACAATGAGCAGTTCTTC.

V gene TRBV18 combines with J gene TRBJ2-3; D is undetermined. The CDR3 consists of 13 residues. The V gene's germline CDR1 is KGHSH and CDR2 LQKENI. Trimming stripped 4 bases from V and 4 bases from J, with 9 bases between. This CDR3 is CASSQLLPDTQYF. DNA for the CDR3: TGTGCCAGCTCACAGCTGCTCCCAGATACGCAGTATTTT.